This T cell receptor beta chain originates from a study of T cell clonality in common variable immunodeficiency. TCRdb keeps only in-frame clones here, not all; method: immunoSEQ multiplex PCR. The counts give 75,000 to 85,000 clones, none of them seen only once; under 1% is held by the top ten. This clone was picked up many times. Most patients and controls had Caucasian heritage. Sequencing input: peripheral blood mononuclear cells. This receptor was taken from a person aged 18 to 75 in good health.

This CDR3 is CSARPPTATSRGTQYF. The DNA read from the CDR3 is TGCAGTGCTAGACCTCCCACTGCGACTAGCCGTGGGACC. The rearrangement links TRBV20-1 to TRBJ2-5; 7 nucleotides align to TRBD2. The read terminates 3 residues ahead of where the CDR3 ends, so the germline J gene completes it. Trimming cost V 2 bases and J 7 bases; bases outside gene matches: 16. The CDR3 covers 16 residues. CDR1 DFQATT and CDR2 SNEGSKA come from the germline V gene (reference sequence).